What follows are 18 T cell receptor beta chains derived from one specimen sequenced in a study of cytomegalovirus exposure and HLA in healthy donors. The PCR contained 60 Vbeta and 13 Jbeta primers. Some clones are missing from TCRdb's copy, which holds only in-frame ones; the method was immunoSEQ multiplex PCR. Among 90,000 to 150,000 clones listed, under 85% were seen once. The sample was PBMCs. The receptors come from a human donor in good health.

The chain joins TRBV19 to TRBJ1-1, with D possibly TRBD1 on 6 matching bases. Germline V gene data show CDR1 as LNHDA and CDR2 as SQIVND (reference sequence). The CDR3 is made up of 13 amino acids. Trimming removed 5 bases from V and 4 bases from J, with 11 bases in between. The CDR3 bases are TGTGCCAGTAGTGTACAGGGCGGCACTGAAGCTTTCTTT. As protein: CASSVQGGTEAFF.

The chain recombines TRBV6-1 with TRBJ2-7; D gene ambiguous. The germline V gene encodes CDR1 MNHNS and CDR2 SASEGT. Deletions cut 5 bases from V and 0 bases from J, with 5 bases between. The length of the CDR3 is 12 residues. This CDR3 is CASSLDSYEQYF. CDR3 in DNA: TGTGCCAGCAGTTTAGACTCCTACGAGCAGTACTTC.

Details on this clone: The same CDR3 also results from other DNA sequences found in this sample. The J gene is TRBJ1-2, the V gene TRBV7-2; D gene ambiguous. The CDR3 sequence is 14 residues long. Between the trimmed V and J ends, which lost 0 bases and 2 bases, there was a span of 7 bases. The germline gives CDR1 SGHTA, CDR2 FQGNSA. CDR3 sequence reads: CASSLAPGNYGYTF. The CDR3 DNA sequence: TGTGCCAGCAGCTTAGCCCCAGGCAACTATGGCTACACCTTC.

This clone was detected a few times. The chain couples TRBV28 to TRBJ2-5, with 11 positions matching TRBD2. Germline V lookup: CDR1 MDHEN, CDR2 SYDVKM. The CDR3 has 17 amino acids. V shed 2 bases and J 0 bases; nucleotides not matched to a gene: 5. CDR3 DNA: TGTGCCAGCAGTTTAGGTCGACTAGCGGGACACCAAGAGACCCAGTACTTC. The encoded protein is CASSLGRLAGHQETQYF.

CDR3 bases: TGTGCCAGCAGTTTAGGGGAGCCCAAAACCTATGGCTACACCTTC. Translation: CASSLGEPKTYGYTF. This chain connects TRBV27 to TRBJ1-2, with unresolved D. Germline assignment: CDR1 MNHEY and CDR2 SMNVEV (reference sequence). The V gene lost 2 bases and the J gene lost 4 bases, with 14 bases spanning the gap. The CDR3 contains 15 residues.

The chain combines TRBV5-4 with TRBJ1-3; D is ambiguous. CDR3 length equals 17 residues. V shed 4 bases and J shed 0 bases, with 17 bases lying between them. Germline V gene sequence: CDR1 SGHNT, CDR2 YYREEE (reference sequence). The CDR3, as DNA: TGTGCCAGCAGCCCCCGGGAAGGTCTGTCCTCTGGAAACACCATATATTTT. Its translation: CASSPREGLSSGNTIYF.

Here the CDR3 reads CASSGQPGQGEDTQYF. The CDR3 bases are TGCGCCAGCAGTGGGCAGCCGGGACAGGGTGAAGATACGCAGTATTTT. The chain carries TRBV10-1 and TRBJ2-3, with 9 bases identical to TRBD1. CDR3 size: 16 residues. Per germline, CDR1 WNHNN and CDR2 SYGVQD (reference sequence). V dropped 4 bases and J dropped 5; count of bases not matched to a gene: 10.

This clone was detected only once. V and J are TRBV11-2 and TRBJ2-7, with TRBD1 as a possible D gene (6 bases). Germline V CDR1 and CDR2: SGHAT, FQNNGV. With 4 bases removed from V and 4 bases from J, the gap between germline ends came to 8 bases. The CDR3 is 12 residues long. CDR3 amino acids: CASSSQGYEQYF. The CDR3 bases are TGTGCCAGCAGCTCACAGGGTTACGAGCAGTACTTC.

This clone was seen only a few times. The V and J genes are TRBV19 and TRBJ2-1, with TRBD2 matching 9 bases. The trim removed 1 base at V and 4 bases at J, leaving 2 bases unmatched. Germline lookup yields CDR1 LNHDA and CDR2 SQIVND (reference sequence). This CDR3 spans 15 amino acids. In nucleotides, the CDR3 is TGTGCCAGTAGTATAGCCGCGGGAGGGTACAATGAGCAGTTCTTC. It specifies CASSIAAGGYNEQFF.

This clone came up a few times. V gene TRBV29-1 combines with J gene TRBJ1-1; TRBD1 might be the D (6 bases). The CDR3 sequence is 14 residues long. CDR1 SQVTM and CDR2 ANQGSEA come from the germline V gene. Trimming pared 6 bases from V and 3 bases from J, leaving 17 bases between. CDR3 in amino acids: CSVGWGRGDTEAFF. The CDR3 DNA follows: TGCAGCGTCGGGTGGGGGCGGGGGGACACTGAAGCTTTCTTT.

The chain carries TRBV29-1 and TRBJ2-7; no clear D. V lost 6 bases to trimming and J lost 2 bases, with 5 bases between them. Germline V gene data show CDR1 as SQVTM and CDR2 as ANQGSEA. The CDR3 runs 10 residues. CDR3 loop: CSVPAYEQYF. The CDR3 DNA is TGCAGCGTCCCCGCCTACGAGCAGTACTTC.

CDR3 in DNA: TGTGCCAGCAGTTTCCTTTACGTAGGTGGACAGGGCTTTGGCTACACCTTC. This translates into CASSFLYVGGQGFGYTF. This sequence joins TRBV28 and TRBJ1-2; the match to TRBD1 covers 8 bases. Germline lookup yields CDR1 MDHEN and CDR2 SYDVKM. The CDR3 extends over 17 amino acids. Germline trimming cut 3 bases from V and 7 bases from J; bases unmatched to any gene: 16.

For this clone: A read error may produce the germline difference seen at one junction end. V usage is TRBV25-1 and J usage is TRBJ2-6; weak D call: TRBD1 (5 bases). CDR3 size: 17 residues. CDR1 is MGHDK and CDR2 is SYGVNS in the germline V gene. The CDR3 sequence is CASSEFPTNSGANGLTF. In DNA form, the CDR3 reads TGTGCCAGCAGTGAATTCCCTACTAACTCTGGGGCCAACGGCCTGACTTTC.

V gene TRBV4-1 combines with J gene TRBJ2-7; TRBD1 aligns across 8 bases. Germline CDR1 is MGHRA and CDR2 is YSYEKL. This CDR3 spans 16 amino acids. V trimming: 0 bases; J trimming: 1 base; junction bases outside the gene matches: 5. CDR3 DNA sequence: TGCGCCAGCAGCCAAGACTACAACAGGGGGTCCTACGAGCAGTACTTC. Translation gives CASSQDYNRGSYEQYF.

A few counts support this clone. The rearrangement links TRBV19 to TRBJ1-1, with a weak D call TRBD1 (5 bases). CDR1 is LNHDA and CDR2 is SQIVND in the germline V gene (reference sequence). Trimming left V 4 bases short and J 0 bases short, with 9 bases between. This CDR3 region has 14 residues. This CDR3 reads CASSTGFMNTEAFF. As DNA, the CDR3 is TGTGCCAGTAGTACAGGGTTTATGAACACTGAAGCTTTCTTT.

The genes are TRBV28 and TRBJ2-7, with 8 bases matching TRBD2. Germline V lookup: CDR1 MDHEN, CDR2 SYDVKM. After removal of 6 bases from V and 0 bases from J, the junction contained 4 bases not matched to a gene. The length of the CDR3 is 14 residues. The CDR3 region is CASRSGTSSYEQYF. The CDR3 region has the DNA TGTGCCAGCAGGTCCGGGACTAGCTCCTACGAGCAGTACTTC.

The genes are TRBV29-1 and TRBJ2-7; D not resolved. V was cut by 4 bases and J by 4 bases, with 8 bases left in between. The germline V gene has CDR1 SQVTM and CDR2 ANQGSEA. The CDR3 runs to 11 residues. The CDR3 nucleotides read TGCAGCGTTGTGGCCTTTTACGAGCAGTACTTC. It codes for CSVVAFYEQYF.

This rearrangement joins TRBV5-5 to TRBJ1-1, with TRBD1 identical over 7 bases. Germline lookup yields CDR1 SGHKS and CDR2 YYEKEE (reference sequence). The length of the CDR3 is 14 residues. J gave up 0 bases and V 2 bases, and 1 base lay outside the gene matches. The CDR3 DNA reads TGTGCCAGCAGCTTCAGGGGGATGAACACTGAAGCTTTCTTT. This gives the protein CASSFRGMNTEAFF.